Following are 9 T cell receptor beta chains from one sample sequenced in a study of blood T cell repertoires in COVID-19. Sequencing used immunoSEQ multiplex PCR; TCRdb keeps in-frame clones, though not all of them. The sample holds just under 65,000 clones, about 76% seen once. Sequenced: peripheral blood. These receptors were taken from a human donor in a cohort sampled during active COVID-19.

The chain has TRBV4-1 and TRBJ1-1, with TRBD1 matching 7 bases. CDR1 MGHRA and CDR2 YSYEKL come from the germline V gene. CDR3 length: 16 amino acids. Losses at the gene ends were 3 bases for V and 0 bases for J; bases not matched to a gene: 7. The CDR3 is CASSHADRAMNTEAFF. CDR3 in DNA: TGCGCCAGCAGCCACGCAGACAGGGCAATGAACACTGAAGCTTTCTTT.

The chain has TRBV5-4 and TRBJ2-6, with 9 bases that match TRBD2. Germline V gives CDR1 SGHNT, CDR2 YYREEE (reference sequence). V was pared by 3 bases and J by 2 bases, with 9 bases of the junction left unmatched. This CDR3 comprises 18 residues. CDR3 sequence: CASSWGLAGDTGANVLTF. The CDR3, as DNA: TGTGCCAGCAGCTGGGGGTTAGCGGGGGATACTGGGGCCAACGTCCTGACTTTC.

The chain has TRBV1 and TRBJ2-7; the D call TRBD1 from the table was never checked on the DNA. TRBV1 is designated a pseudogene. The CDR3 is 14 amino acids. For the CDR3, the DNA is TGCACCAGCACAGAGAGAGACAGGGTCGACGAGCAGTACTTC. Translating gives CTSTERDRVDEQYF.

The CDR3 bases are TGTGCCAGCAGCAAACTCCGCGGGGGCGGCACAGATACGCAGTATTTT. It codes for CASSKLRGGGTDTQYF. V is TRBV28 and J is TRBJ2-3, with D tentatively TRBD2 (7 bases). The V end lost 6 bases, the J end lost 1 base, and 17 bases lay between the germline ends. The germline V gene has CDR1 MDHEN and CDR2 SYDVKM. This CDR3 has 16 amino acids.

The chain employs TRBV6-5 and TRBJ1-2; D uncertain. Trimming pared 6 bases from V and 4 bases from J, leaving 9 bases between. This CDR3 has 12 amino acids. Germline CDR1 and CDR2: MNHEY and SVGAGI. CDR3 sequence (DNA): TGTGCCAGCAGGATACAGAGCTATGGCTACACCTTC. This encodes CASRIQSYGYTF.

The V and J genes are TRBV4-2 and TRBJ2-3, with 8 bases aligning to TRBD1. V gave up 5 bases and J gave up 5 bases; unmatched junction bases: 9. CDR1 and CDR2 (germline): LGHNA, YNFKEQ. This CDR3 has 15 residues. The CDR3 DNA is TGTGCCAGCAGCGGGAGGACAGGGAGCGGAGATACGCAGTATTTT. Amino acid sequence: CASSGRTGSGDTQYF.

The chain carries TRBV7-8 and TRBJ1-2; 9 bases align to TRBD1. The germline CDR1 and CDR2 sequences are SGHVS and FQNEAQ. J was trimmed by 8 bases and V by 0 bases; bases with no gene match: 7. The CDR3 sequence is 15 residues long. CDR3 protein: CASSLAGQGIRGYTF. CDR3 bases: TGTGCCAGCAGCTTAGCCGGACAGGGGATTCGGGGCTACACCTTC.

The J gene is TRBJ1-6, the V gene TRBV2; no definite D call. Per germline, CDR1 SNHLY and CDR2 FYNNEI. This CDR3 contains 14 residues. Between the trimmed V and J ends, which lost 3 bases and 7 bases, there was a span of 10 bases. Here the CDR3 DNA reads TGTGCCAGCAGTGATCTCGGGAGGAATTCACCCCTCCACTTT. Protein sequence: CASSDLGRNSPLHF.

V and J are TRBV2 and TRBJ1-1; a possible D gene is TRBD1 (5 bases). CDR1 is SNHLY, CDR2 FYNNEI, per germline. The CDR3 loop spans 12 amino acids. With 3 bases removed from V and 7 bases from J, the gap between germline ends came to 9 bases. For the CDR3, the DNA is TGTGCCAGCAGTGAGAACAGGTTTGAAGCTTTCTTT. It is translated as CASSENRFEAFF.